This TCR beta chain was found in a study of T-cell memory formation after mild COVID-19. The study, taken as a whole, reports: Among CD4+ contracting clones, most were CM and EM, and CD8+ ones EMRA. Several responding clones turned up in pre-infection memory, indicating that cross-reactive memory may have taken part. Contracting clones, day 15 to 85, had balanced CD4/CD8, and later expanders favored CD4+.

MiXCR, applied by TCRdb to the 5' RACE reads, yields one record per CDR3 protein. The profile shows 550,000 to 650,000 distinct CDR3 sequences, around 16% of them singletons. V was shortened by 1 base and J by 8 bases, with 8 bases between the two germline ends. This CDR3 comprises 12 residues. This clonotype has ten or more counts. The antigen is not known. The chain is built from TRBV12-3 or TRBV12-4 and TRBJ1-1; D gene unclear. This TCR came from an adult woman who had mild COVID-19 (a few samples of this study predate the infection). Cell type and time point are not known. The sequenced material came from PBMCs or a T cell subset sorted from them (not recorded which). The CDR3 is CASSLVVGEAFF. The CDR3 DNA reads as TGTGCCAGCAGTTTAGTCGTCGGCGAAGCTTTCTTT.